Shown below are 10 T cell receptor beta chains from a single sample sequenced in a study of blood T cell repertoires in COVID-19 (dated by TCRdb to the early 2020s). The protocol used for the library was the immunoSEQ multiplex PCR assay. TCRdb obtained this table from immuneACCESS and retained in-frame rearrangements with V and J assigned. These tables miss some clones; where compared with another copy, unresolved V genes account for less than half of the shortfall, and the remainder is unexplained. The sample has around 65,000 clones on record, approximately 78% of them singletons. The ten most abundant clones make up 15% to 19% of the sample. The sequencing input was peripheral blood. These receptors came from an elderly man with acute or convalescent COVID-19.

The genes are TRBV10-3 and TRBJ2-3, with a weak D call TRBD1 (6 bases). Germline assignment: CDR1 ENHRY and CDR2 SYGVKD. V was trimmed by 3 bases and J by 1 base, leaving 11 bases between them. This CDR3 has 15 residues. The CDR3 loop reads CAISEQDRGTDTQYF. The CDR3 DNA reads TGTGCCATCAGTGAACAGGACAGAGGCACAGATACGCAGTATTTT.

The CDR3 protein is CASTKTSGMVNEQFF. The CDR3 coding sequence is TGTGCCAGCACCAAGACTAGCGGGATGGTCAATGAGCAGTTCTTC. This chain joins TRBV6-4 and TRBJ2-1, with 11 bases identical to TRBD2. The CDR3 runs 15 residues. The trim removed 7 bases at V and 6 bases at J, leaving 8 bases unmatched. Germline CDR1 is MRHNA and CDR2 is SNTAGT.

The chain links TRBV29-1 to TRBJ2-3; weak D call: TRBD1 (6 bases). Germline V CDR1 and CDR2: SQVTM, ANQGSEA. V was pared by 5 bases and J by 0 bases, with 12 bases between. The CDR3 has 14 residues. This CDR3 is CSVPRGFSTDTQYF. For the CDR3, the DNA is TGCAGCGTTCCCAGGGGCTTTAGCACAGATACGCAGTATTTT.

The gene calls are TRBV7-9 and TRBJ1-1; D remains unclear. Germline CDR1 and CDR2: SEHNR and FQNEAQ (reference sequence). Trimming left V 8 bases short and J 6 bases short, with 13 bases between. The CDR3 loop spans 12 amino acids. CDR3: CASRAEGAEAFF. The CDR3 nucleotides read TGTGCCAGCCGGGCAGAGGGCGCTGAAGCTTTCTTT.

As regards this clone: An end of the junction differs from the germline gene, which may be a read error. The DNA of the CDR3 is TGTGCCAGCAGCCTAACTAGCGGGGGTTACTACGAGCAGTACTTC. Amino acid sequence: CASSLTSGGYYEQYF. The chain uses TRBV7-3 and TRBJ2-7, with 11 bases that match TRBD2. The length of the CDR3 is 15 residues. Germline V gives CDR1 SGHTA, CDR2 FQGTGA. Using reference TRBV7-3 and TRBJ2-7 for the parts outside the CDR3, the full variable domain is GAGVSQTPSNKVTEKGKYVELRCDPISGHTALYWYRQSLGQGPEFLIYFQGTGAADDSGLPNDRFFAVRPEGSVSTLKIQRTERGDSAVYLCASSLTSGGYYEQYFGPGTRLTVT.

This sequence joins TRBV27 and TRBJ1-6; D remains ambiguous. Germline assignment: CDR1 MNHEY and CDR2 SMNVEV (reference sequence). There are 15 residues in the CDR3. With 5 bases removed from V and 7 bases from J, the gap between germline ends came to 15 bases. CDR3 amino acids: CASSRSAGLNSPLHF. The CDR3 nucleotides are TGTGCCAGCAGTAGGTCAGCGGGTCTGAATTCACCCCTCCACTTT.

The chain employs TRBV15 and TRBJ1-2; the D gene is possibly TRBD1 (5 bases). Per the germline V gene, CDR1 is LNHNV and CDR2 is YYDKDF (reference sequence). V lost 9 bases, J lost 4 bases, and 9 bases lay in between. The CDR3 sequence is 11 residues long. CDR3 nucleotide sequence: TGTGCCACGGGCCAGGGCTATGGCTACACCTTC. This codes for CATGQGYGYTF.

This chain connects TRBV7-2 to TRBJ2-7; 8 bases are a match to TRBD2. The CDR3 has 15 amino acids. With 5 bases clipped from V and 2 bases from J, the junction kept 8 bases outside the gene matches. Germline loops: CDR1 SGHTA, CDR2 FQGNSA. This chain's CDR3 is CASSPSSGLTYEQYF. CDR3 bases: TGTGCCAGCAGCCCGTCTAGCGGGTTAACCTACGAGCAGTACTTC.

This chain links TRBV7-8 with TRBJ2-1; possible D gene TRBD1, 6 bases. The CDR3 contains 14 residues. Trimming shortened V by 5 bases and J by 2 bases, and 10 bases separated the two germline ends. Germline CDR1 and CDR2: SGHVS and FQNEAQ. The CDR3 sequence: CASSPQGTYNEQFF. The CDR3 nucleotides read TGTGCCAGCAGCCCTCAGGGGACCTACAATGAGCAGTTCTTC.

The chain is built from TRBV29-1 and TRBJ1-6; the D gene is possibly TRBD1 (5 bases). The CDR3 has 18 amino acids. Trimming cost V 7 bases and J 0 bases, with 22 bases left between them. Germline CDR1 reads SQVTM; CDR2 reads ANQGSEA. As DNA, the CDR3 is TGCAGCGCAGGGAGGGAGAGCCCCTTTAGCTCCTATAATTCACCCCTCCACTTT. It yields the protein CSAGRESPFSSYNSPLHF.